The 9 T cell receptor beta chains given below trace back to one sample, sequenced in a study of a mutant IDH1 vaccine in newly diagnosed glioma (dated by TCRdb to the early 2020s). The method behind the library was the immunoSEQ multiplex PCR assay. The source is immuneACCESS, and TCRdb retained only in-frame sequences with V and J called. Part of the clones is not carried over; for the studies checked, unresolved V genes explain less than half of this, and the remainder is unexplained. For this sample there are about 38,000 clones; about nine tenths appear just once. Jointly, the top ten make up about 20% of the sample. The time point label, as the study defines it: baseline, week 1 (first vaccination visit). The treatment or condition label here, explained by the study, means: pre-vaccination baseline after standard-of-care therapy. The sample in question was PBMCs, obtained from a glioma patient treated with radiotherapy, temozolomide or both. Receptors were obtained from a man aged 18 to 29 with glioma.

The chain joins TRBV9 to TRBJ2-3; 10 nucleotides align to TRBD2. Per the germline V gene, CDR1 is SGDLS and CDR2 is YYNGEE. The CDR3 extends over 16 amino acids. The J segment lost 4 bases and the V segment lost 4 bases, leaving 9 bases of the junction unmatched. The CDR3 protein is CASSTILAGASDTQYF. CDR3 nucleotides: TGTGCCAGCAGCACCATTCTAGCGGGAGCTTCAGATACGCAGTATTTT.

The CDR3 spells CASSPGLAGGRNEQFF. The CDR3 DNA reads TGCGCCAGCAGCCCGGGACTAGCGGGAGGTAGGAATGAGCAGTTCTTC. This sequence joins TRBV4-1 and TRBJ2-1; 15 nucleotides align to TRBD2. The CDR3 spans 16 residues. Germline-derived CDR1 and CDR2 are MGHRA and YSYEKL. The trim removed 4 bases at V and 7 bases at J, leaving 5 bases unmatched.

This clone has only one observation. V gene TRBV18 combines with J gene TRBJ2-5; TRBD1 matches at 8 bases. This CDR3 comprises 16 residues. The V gene's germline CDR1 is KGHSH and CDR2 LQKENI. Unmatched junction bases numbered 7, after V lost 2 bases and J lost 2 bases. CDR3 nucleotide sequence: TGTGCCAGCTCACCAATAAGGACAGGGAGGCAAGAGACCCAGTACTTC. It translates to CASSPIRTGRQETQYF.

This clone has only a few counts. The chain has TRBV5-1 and TRBJ2-1; 11 bases are a match to TRBD2. The germline gives CDR1 SGHRS, CDR2 YFSETQ. Trimming cost V 4 bases and J 6 bases; bases outside gene matches: 12. This CDR3 comprises 17 residues. CDR3 region: CASSRKETSGDSNEQFF. The CDR3 DNA is TGCGCCAGCAGCCGGAAGGAGACTAGCGGGGATTCCAATGAGCAGTTCTTC.

The chain uses TRBV5-1 and TRBJ1-2; 7 nucleotides match TRBD1. CDR1 is SGHRS, CDR2 YFSETQ, per germline. V was clipped by 4 bases and J by 7 bases; unmatched bases: 7. The CDR3 is 13 residues long. CDR3 sequence reads: CASSPEGAGGYTF. In nucleotides, the CDR3 is TGCGCCAGCAGCCCGGAGGGGGCTGGTGGCTACACCTTC.

The V and J genes are TRBV7-8 and TRBJ1-1; D gene unclear. The CDR3 is made up of 14 amino acids. From germline, CDR1 is SGHVS and CDR2 FQNEAQ. Trimming removed 4 bases at V and 5 bases at J, with 14 bases between. CDR3 in amino acids: CASSYRAGETEAFF. CDR3 bases: TGTGCCAGCAGCTATCGGGCGGGTGAAACTGAAGCTTTCTTT.

The chain employs TRBV27 and TRBJ2-1, with 9 bases identical to TRBD1. CDR3 length equals 16 residues. CDR1 and CDR2 (germline): MNHEY, SMNVEV (reference sequence). V shed 0 bases and J 9 bases; nucleotides not matched to a gene: 9. The CDR3 DNA reads TGTGCCAGCAGTTTATCGATGGGGACAGGGAAGCGTGAGCAGTTCTTC. Translation: CASSLSMGTGKREQFF.

V usage is TRBV19 and J usage is TRBJ2-6; D is unresolved. CDR3 size: 12 residues. V was pared by 11 bases and J by 0 bases, with 5 bases between. Germline V CDR1 and CDR2: LNHDA, SQIVND (reference sequence). The CDR3 here is CAGSSGANVLTF. The CDR3 nucleotides read TGTGCCGGAAGCTCTGGGGCCAACGTCCTGACTTTC.

The chain recombines TRBV27 with TRBJ1-1; D not resolved. With 8 bases removed from V and 4 bases from J, the gap between germline ends came to 14 bases. Germline V gene lookup returns CDR1 MNHEY and CDR2 SMNVEV (reference sequence). This CDR3 contains 13 residues. The CDR3 region has the DNA TGTGCCAGCGGAATAACCTGGAGCACTGAAGCTTTCTTT. This sequence encodes CASGITWSTEAFF.